A single sample gave rise to the 12 T cell receptor beta chains below, sequenced in a study of cytomegalovirus exposure and HLA in healthy donors. This PCR relied on a set of 60 Vbeta primers and 13 Jbeta primers. Some clones are missing from TCRdb's copy, which holds only in-frame ones; the method was immunoSEQ multiplex PCR. The sample records about 200,000 clones, about 13% being singletons. Sequencing was done on a sample of PBMCs. The receptors stem from a man over 45 in good health and CMV-seropositive.

The chain couples TRBV2 to TRBJ2-2, with TRBD2 identical over 7 bases. Germline V lookup: CDR1 SNHLY, CDR2 FYNNEI. This CDR3 has 14 residues. V gave up 7 bases and J gave up 1 base; unmatched junction bases: 3. CDR3 DNA sequence: TGTGCCAGCAACCCTAGCGGGAACACCGGGGAGCTGTTTTTT. The encoded protein is CASNPSGNTGELFF.

The chain joins TRBV7-2 to TRBJ2-5; D gene ambiguous. CDR3 length equals 16 residues. The ends were cut back, 4 bases at V and 0 bases at J, with 15 bases in the middle. From germline, CDR1 is SGHTA and CDR2 FQGNSA. The CDR3 coding sequence is TGTGCCAGCAGCTCATACGGAGTCTCGGACCAAGAGACCCAGTACTTC. Translated: CASSSYGVSDQETQYF.

The chain carries TRBV12-5 and TRBJ2-7; D not certain. The V end was cut by 6 bases, the J end by 0 bases, with 15 bases between. Per the germline V gene, CDR1 is LGHNT and CDR2 is FRNRAP. The CDR3 length is 15 residues. The chain's CDR3 is CASGQLSTPSYEQYF. CDR3 nucleotides: TGTGCTAGTGGACAGCTATCAACACCCTCCTACGAGCAGTACTTC.

V gene TRBV2 combines with J gene TRBJ2-7; a weak D match, TRBD1 (5 bases). The germline V gene has CDR1 SNHLY and CDR2 FYNNEI. Trimming took off 4 bases at V and 0 bases at J, with 7 bases between the two ends. The CDR3 extends over 13 amino acids. CDR3 sequence (DNA): TGTGCCAGCAGTGGTGACAGCTCCTACGAGCAGTACTTC. Protein sequence: CASSGDSSYEQYF.

This clone occurred a few times. This chain joins TRBV4-1 and TRBJ1-2, with TRBD1 matching over 10 bases. V was pared by 5 bases and J by 4 bases, with 7 bases of the junction left unmatched. The V gene's germline CDR1 is MGHRA and CDR2 YSYEKL. This CDR3 spans 15 amino acids. The CDR3 here is CASSTRQGAIYGYTF. Here the CDR3 DNA reads TGCGCCAGCAGCACACGACAGGGGGCGATCTATGGCTACACCTTC.

The chain uses TRBV2 and TRBJ2-7; perhaps TRBD2 as D (5 bases). This CDR3 is built from 13 residues. CDR1 is SNHLY, CDR2 FYNNEI, per germline. Trimming removed 5 bases from V and 0 bases from J, with 8 bases in between. The CDR3 nucleotides read TGTGCCAGCAGTCGGGATCTCTCCTACGAGCAGTACTTC. Translation: CASSRDLSYEQYF.

The genes are TRBV7-3 and TRBJ2-7; maybe TRBD1 (5 bases). Germline lookup yields CDR1 SGHTA and CDR2 FQGTGA. V was pared by 2 bases and J by 8 bases, with 13 bases between. The CDR3 contains 13 residues. CDR3 protein: CASSLGDSSQQYF. Here the CDR3 DNA reads TGTGCCAGCAGCTTAGGTGACAGTTCTCAGCAGTACTTC.

This clone was seen more than once but under ten times. This rearrangement joins TRBV11-2 to TRBJ1-6; maybe TRBD1 (6 bases). The CDR3 has 15 residues. The germline gives CDR1 SGHAT, CDR2 FQNNGV. V was trimmed by 1 base and J by 8 bases, leaving 12 bases between them. CDR3 residues: CASSLAQGRDSPLHF. As DNA, the CDR3 is TGTGCCAGCAGCTTAGCACAGGGTAGGGATTCACCCCTCCACTTT.

This clone has a handful of counts. This sequence joins TRBV4-3 and TRBJ1-2; D is uncertain. The V gene's germline CDR1 is LGHNA and CDR2 YSLEER. The CDR3 consists of 15 residues. Trimming removed 4 bases at V and 4 bases at J, with 16 bases between. In nucleotides, the CDR3 is TGCGCCAGCAGCCTTACAGAGACACCTATCTATGGCTACACCTTC. As protein: CASSLTETPIYGYTF.

The chain uses TRBV9 and TRBJ2-2, with 7 bases lining up with TRBD1. CDR1 SGDLS and CDR2 YYNGEE come from the germline V gene. CDR3 length: 15 residues. The V gene end was trimmed by 2 bases and the J gene end by 4 bases; junction bases not matched to a gene: 5. The CDR3 region is CASSVTGKVTGELFF. DNA of the CDR3: TGTGCCAGCAGCGTGACAGGGAAGGTCACCGGGGAGCTGTTTTTT.

This clone turned up a few times. The V and J genes are TRBV15 and TRBJ2-1, with a tentative D call TRBD1 (6 bases). Germline CDR1 LNHNV, CDR2 YYDKDF (reference sequence). V was pared by 4 bases and J by 4 bases, with 8 bases between. The CDR3 runs to 13 residues. CDR3 bases: TGTGCCACCAGCATAGACAGGTACAATGAGCAGTTCTTC. Amino acids: CATSIDRYNEQFF.

The chain links TRBV5-1 to TRBJ2-2; D not resolved. Per germline, CDR1 SGHRS and CDR2 YFSETQ. With 0 bases removed from V and 6 bases from J, the gap between germline ends came to 9 bases. The CDR3 runs 14 residues. The CDR3 sequence is CASSLAGRAGELFF. CDR3 in DNA: TGCGCCAGCAGCTTGGCAGGCCGAGCCGGGGAGCTGTTTTTT.